The 2 T cell receptor beta chains below were found in one sample sequenced in a study of PD-1 blockade in classical Hodgkin lymphoma. Using immunoSEQ multiplex PCR, the repertoire was profiled, and TCRdb retains in-frame clones only, with some absent. The sample has about 30,000 clones, approximately 86% seen once; the top ten hold about 0.45%. The time point here: cycle 4 day 1 (C4D1), after 6 weeks of nivolumab. In every patient, relapse followed autologous stem cell transplantation, while exposure to brentuximab vedotin differed. Thawed PBMCs underwent magnetic negative selection to yield purified CD4+ T cells. The specimen was CD4+ T cells from blood, collected before the fourth cycle of nivolumab. These receptors came from a human donor with classical Hodgkin lymphoma.

The J gene is TRBJ1-2, the V gene TRBV2; TRBD1 agrees at 7 bases. CDR1 is SNHLY and CDR2 is FYNNEI in the germline V gene. The CDR3 covers 13 residues. V shed 6 bases, J shed 6 bases, and the junction held 7 bases outside the gene matches. CDR3 DNA sequence: TGTGCCAGCAGCGCAGACAGGGATAATGGCTACACCTTC. It codes for CASSADRDNGYTF.

The chain joins TRBV7-2 to TRBJ1-1, with D maybe TRBD1 (5 bases). Germline V lookup: CDR1 SGHTA, CDR2 FQGNSA. The CDR3 is 16 amino acids. V was trimmed by 5 bases and J by 1 base, leaving 17 bases between them. CDR3 residues: CASSPGGGNGNTEAFF. The CDR3 nucleotides are TGTGCCAGCAGCCCCGGTGGGGGTAACGGGAACACTGAAGCTTTCTTT.